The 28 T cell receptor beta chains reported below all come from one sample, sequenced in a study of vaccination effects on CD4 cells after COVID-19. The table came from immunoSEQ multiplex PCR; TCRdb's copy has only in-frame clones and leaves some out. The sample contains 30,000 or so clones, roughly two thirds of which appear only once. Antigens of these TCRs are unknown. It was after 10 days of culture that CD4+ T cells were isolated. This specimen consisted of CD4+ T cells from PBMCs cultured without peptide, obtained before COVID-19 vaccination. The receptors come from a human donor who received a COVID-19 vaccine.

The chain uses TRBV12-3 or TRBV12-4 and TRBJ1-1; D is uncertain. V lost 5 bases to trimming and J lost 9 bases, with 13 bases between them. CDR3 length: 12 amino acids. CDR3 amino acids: CASSPLVGQAFF. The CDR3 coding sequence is TGTGCCAGCAGTCCCCTTGTAGGGCAAGCTTTCTTT.

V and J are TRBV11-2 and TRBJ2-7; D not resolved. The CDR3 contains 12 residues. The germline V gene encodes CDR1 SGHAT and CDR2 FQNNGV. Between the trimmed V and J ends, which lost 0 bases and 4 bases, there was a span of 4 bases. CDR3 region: CASSLDWYEQYF. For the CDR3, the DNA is TGTGCCAGCAGCTTAGATTGGTACGAGCAGTACTTC.

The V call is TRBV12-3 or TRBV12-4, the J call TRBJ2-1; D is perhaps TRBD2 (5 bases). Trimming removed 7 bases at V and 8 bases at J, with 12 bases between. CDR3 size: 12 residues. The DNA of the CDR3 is TGTGCCAGCAATCTCATGCGGGATGAGCAGTTCTTC. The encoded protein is CASNLMRDEQFF.

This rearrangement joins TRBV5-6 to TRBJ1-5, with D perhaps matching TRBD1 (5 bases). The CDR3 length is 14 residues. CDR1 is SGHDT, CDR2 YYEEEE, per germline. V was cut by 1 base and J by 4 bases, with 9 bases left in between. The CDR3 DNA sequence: TGTGCCAGCAGCTTGTGGGGACCAAATCAGCCCCAGCATTTT. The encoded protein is CASSLWGPNQPQHF.

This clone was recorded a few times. Written as DNA, the CDR3 is TGTGCCAGCACCCTAGCCCTGAACACTGAAGCTTTCTTT. The encoded protein is CASTLALNTEAFF. The chain has TRBV6-5 and TRBJ1-1; D uncertain. With 7 bases removed from V and 0 bases from J, the gap between germline ends came to 9 bases. This CDR3 has 13 residues. Germline CDR1 reads MNHEY; CDR2 reads SVGAGI.

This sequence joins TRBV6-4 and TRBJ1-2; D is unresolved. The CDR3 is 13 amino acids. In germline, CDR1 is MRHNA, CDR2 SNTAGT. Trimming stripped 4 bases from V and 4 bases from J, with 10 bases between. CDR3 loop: CASSVGSGYGYTF. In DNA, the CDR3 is TGTGCCAGCAGTGTTGGGAGTGGCTATGGCTACACCTTC.

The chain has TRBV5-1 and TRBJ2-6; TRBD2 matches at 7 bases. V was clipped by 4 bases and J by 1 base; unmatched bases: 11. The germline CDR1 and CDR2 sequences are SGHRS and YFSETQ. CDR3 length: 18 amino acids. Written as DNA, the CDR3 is TGCGCCAGCAGCGCTTCCCGGGACTATGTGTCTGGGGCCAACGTCCTGACTTTC. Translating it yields CASSASRDYVSGANVLTF.

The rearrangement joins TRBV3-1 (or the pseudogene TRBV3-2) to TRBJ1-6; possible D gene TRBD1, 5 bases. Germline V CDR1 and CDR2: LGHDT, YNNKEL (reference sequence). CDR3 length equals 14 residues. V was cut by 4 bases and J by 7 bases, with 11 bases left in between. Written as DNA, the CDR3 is TGTGCCAGCAGCCCACAGGCCGCAAATTCACCCCTCCACTTT. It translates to CASSPQAANSPLHF.

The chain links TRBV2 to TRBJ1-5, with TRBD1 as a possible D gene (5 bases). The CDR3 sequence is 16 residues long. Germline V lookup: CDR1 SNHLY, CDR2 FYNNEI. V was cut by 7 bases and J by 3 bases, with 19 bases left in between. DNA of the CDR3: TGTGCCAGCAACCCTTGGGGACTGAGGGACAATCAGCCCCAGCATTTT. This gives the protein CASNPWGLRDNQPQHF. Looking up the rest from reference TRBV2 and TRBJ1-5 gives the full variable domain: EPEVTQTPSHQVTQMGQEVILRCVPISNHLYFYWYRQILGQKVEFLVSFYNNEISEKSEIFDDQFSVERPDGSNFTLKIRSTKLEDSAMYFCASNPWGLRDNQPQHFGDGTRLSIL.

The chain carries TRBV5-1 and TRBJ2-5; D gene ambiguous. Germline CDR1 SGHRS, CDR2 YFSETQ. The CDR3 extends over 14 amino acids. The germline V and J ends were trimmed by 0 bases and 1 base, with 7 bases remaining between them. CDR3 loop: CASSLGPIQETQYF. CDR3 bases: TGCGCCAGCAGCTTGGGGCCAATCCAAGAGACCCAGTACTTC.

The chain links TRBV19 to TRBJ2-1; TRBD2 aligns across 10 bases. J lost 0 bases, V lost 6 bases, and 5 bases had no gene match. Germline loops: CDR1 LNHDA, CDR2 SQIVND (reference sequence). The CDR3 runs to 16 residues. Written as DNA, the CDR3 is TGTGCCAGTAGGACTAGCGGGCCATCCTCCTACAATGAGCAGTTCTTC. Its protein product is CASRTSGPSSYNEQFF.

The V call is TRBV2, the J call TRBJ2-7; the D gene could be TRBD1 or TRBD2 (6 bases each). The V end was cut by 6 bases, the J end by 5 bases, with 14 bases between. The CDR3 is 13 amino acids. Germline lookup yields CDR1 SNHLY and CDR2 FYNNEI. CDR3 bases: TGTGCCAGCAGCAGAAACAGGGAGGACGAGCAGTACTTC. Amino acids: CASSRNREDEQYF. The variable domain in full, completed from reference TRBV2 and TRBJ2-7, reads EPEVTQTPSHQVTQMGQEVILRCVPISNHLYFYWYRQILGQKVEFLVSFYNNEISEKSEIFDDQFSVERPDGSNFTLKIRSTKLEDSAMYFCASSRNREDEQYFGPGTRLTVT.

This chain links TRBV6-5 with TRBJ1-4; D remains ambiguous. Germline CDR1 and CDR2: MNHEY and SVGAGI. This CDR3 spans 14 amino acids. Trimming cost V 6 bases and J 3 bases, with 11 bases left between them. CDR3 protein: CASRLGGSNEKLFF. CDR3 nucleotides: TGTGCCAGCAGGCTTGGAGGGTCTAATGAAAAACTGTTTTTT.

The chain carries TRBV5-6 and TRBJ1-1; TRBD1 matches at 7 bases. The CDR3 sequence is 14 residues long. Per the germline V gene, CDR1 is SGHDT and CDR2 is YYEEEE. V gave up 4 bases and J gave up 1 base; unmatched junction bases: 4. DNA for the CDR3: TGTGCCAGCAGCACAGGGACAGCGAACACTGAAGCTTTCTTT. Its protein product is CASSTGTANTEAFF.

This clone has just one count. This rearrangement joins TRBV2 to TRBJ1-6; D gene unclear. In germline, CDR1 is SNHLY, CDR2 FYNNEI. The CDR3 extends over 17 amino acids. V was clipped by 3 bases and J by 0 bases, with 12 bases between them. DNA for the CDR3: TGTGCCAGCAGTGAGCAGGCCGTGAGCTCCTATAATTCACCCCTCCACTTT. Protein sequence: CASSEQAVSSYNSPLHF.

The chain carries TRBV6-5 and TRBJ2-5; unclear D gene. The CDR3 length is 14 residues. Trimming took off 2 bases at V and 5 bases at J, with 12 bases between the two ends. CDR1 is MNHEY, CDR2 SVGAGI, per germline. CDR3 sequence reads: CASSYDFGSETQYF. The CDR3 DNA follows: TGTGCCAGCAGTTACGATTTCGGCAGCGAGACCCAGTACTTC.

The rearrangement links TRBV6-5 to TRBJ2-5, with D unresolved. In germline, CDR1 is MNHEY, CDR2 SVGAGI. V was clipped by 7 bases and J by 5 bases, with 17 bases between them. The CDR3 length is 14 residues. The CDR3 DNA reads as TGTGCCAGCAAGTGGCAGTGGGTGGCGGAGACCCAGTACTTC. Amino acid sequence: CASKWQWVAETQYF.

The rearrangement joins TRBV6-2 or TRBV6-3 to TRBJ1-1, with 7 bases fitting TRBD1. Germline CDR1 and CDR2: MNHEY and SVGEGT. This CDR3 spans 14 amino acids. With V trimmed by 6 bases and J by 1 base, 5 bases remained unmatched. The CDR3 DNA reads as TGTGCCAGCAGCGACAGGGTCAGGAACACTGAAGCTTTCTTT. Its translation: CASSDRVRNTEAFF.

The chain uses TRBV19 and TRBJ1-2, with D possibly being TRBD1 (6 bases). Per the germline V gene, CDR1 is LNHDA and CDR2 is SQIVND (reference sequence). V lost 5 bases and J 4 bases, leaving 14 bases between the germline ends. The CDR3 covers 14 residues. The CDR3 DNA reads TGTGCCAGTAGTCGTCCAGGGGAGGGCTATGGCTACACCTTC. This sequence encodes CASSRPGEGYGYTF.

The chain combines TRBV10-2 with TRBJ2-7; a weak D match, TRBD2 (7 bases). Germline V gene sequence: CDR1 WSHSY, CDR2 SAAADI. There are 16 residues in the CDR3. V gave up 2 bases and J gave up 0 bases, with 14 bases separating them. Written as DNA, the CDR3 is TGCGCCAGCAGTGAGGGGGGGGCTCAGAGCTCCTACGAGCAGTACTTC. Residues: CASSEGGAQSSYEQYF.

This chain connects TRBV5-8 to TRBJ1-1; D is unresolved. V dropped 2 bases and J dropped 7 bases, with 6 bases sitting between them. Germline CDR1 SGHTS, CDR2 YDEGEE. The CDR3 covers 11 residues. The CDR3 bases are TGTGCCAGCAGCTTTTATGGTGAAGCTTTCTTT. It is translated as CASSFYGEAFF.

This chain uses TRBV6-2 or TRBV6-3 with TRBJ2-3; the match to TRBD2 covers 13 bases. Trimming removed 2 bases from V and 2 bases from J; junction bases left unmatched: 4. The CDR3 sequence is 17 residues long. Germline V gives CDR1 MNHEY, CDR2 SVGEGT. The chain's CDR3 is CASSYETSGRNTDTQYF. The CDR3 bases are TGTGCCAGCAGTTACGAGACTAGCGGGAGGAACACAGATACGCAGTATTTT.

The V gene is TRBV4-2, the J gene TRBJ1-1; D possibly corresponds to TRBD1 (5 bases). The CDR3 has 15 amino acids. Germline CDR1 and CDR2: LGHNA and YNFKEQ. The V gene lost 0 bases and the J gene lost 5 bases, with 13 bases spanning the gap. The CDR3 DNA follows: TGTGCCAGCAGCCAAGAAGGTCAGGGAAGGACTGAAGCTTTCTTT. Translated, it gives CASSQEGQGRTEAFF.

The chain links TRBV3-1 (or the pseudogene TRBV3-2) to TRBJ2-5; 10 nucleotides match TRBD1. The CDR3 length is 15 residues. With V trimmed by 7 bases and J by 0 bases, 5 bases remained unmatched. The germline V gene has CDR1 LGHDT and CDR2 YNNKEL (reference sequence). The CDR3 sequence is CASKPGQGYQETQYF. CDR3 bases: TGTGCCAGCAAACCGGGACAGGGGTACCAAGAGACCCAGTACTTC.

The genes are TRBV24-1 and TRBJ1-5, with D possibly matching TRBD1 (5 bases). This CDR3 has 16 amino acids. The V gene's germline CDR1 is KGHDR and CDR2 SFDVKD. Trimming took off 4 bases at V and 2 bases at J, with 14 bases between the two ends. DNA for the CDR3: TGTGCCACCAGTGACCCGGGTGGGGGGGGCAATCAGCCCCAGCATTTT. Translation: CATSDPGGGGNQPQHF.

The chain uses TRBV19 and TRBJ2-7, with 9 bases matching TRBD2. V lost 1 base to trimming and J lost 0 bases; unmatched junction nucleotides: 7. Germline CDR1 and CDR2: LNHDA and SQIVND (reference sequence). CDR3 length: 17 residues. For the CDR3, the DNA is TGTGCCAGTAGTATAGCCCCGTCTAGCGGGATCTCCTACGAGCAGTACTTC. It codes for CASSIAPSSGISYEQYF.

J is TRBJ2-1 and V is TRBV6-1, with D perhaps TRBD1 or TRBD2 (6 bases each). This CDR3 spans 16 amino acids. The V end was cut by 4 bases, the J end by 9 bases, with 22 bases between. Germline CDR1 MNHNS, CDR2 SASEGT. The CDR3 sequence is CASSAGQGTAVREQFF. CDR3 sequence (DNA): TGTGCCAGCAGTGCGGGTCAGGGGACTGCTGTTCGTGAGCAGTTCTTC.

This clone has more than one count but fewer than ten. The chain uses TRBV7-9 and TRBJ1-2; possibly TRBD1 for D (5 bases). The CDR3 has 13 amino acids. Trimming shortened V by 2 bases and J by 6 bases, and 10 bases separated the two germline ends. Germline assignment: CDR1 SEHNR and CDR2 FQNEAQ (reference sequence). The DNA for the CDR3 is TGTGCCAGCAGCTTAAGTCAAGGGGATGGCTACACCTTC. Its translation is CASSLSQGDGYTF.